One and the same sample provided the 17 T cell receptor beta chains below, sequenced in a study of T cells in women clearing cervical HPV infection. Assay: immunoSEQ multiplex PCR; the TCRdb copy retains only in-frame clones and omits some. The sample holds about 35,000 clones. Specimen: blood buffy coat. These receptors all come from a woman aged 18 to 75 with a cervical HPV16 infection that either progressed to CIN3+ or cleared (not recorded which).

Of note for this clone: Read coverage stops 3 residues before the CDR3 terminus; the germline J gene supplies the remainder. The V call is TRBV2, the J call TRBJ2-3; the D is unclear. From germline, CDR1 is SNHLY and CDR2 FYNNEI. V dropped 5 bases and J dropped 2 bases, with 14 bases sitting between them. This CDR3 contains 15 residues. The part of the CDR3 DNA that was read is TGTGCCAGCAGTCCCCCCACAAGATTCACAGATACG. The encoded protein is CASSPPTRFTDT. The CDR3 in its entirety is CASSPPTRFTDTQYF. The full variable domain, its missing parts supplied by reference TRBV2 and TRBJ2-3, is EPEVTQTPSHQVTQMGQEVILRCVPISNHLYFYWYRQILGQKVEFLVSFYNNEISEKSEIFDDQFSVERPDGSNFTLKIRSTKLEDSAMYFCASSPPTRFTDTQYFGPGTRLTVL.

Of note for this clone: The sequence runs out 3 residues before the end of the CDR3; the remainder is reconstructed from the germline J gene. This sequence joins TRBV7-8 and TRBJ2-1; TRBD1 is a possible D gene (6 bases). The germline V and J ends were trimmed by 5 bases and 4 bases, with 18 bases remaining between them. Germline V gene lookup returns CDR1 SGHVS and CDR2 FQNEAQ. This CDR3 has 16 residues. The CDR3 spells CASSPDRFFSYNEQFF. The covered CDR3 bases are TGTGCCAGCAGCCCTGACAGGTTTTTCTCTTACAATGAG. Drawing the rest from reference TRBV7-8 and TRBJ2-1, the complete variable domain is GAGVSQSPRYKVAKRGQDVALRCDPISGHVSLFWYQQALGQGPEFLTYFQNEAQLDKSGLPSDRFFAERPEGSVSTLKIQRTQQEDSAVYLCASSPDRFFSYNEQFFGPGTRLTVL.

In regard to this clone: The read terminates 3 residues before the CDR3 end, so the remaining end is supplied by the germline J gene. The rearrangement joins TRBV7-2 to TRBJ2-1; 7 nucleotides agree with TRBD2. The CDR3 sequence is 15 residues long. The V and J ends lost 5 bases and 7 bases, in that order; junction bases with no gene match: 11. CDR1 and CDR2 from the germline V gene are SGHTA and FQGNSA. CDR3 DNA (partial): TGTGCCAGCAGCCAAGTCAGGACTAGGGAAAATGAG. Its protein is CASSQVRTRENE. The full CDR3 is CASSQVRTRENEQFF.

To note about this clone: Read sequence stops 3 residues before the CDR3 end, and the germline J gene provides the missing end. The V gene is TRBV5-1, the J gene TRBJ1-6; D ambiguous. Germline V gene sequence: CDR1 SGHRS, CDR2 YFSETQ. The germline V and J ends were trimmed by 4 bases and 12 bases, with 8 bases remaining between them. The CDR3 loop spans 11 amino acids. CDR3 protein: CASSGPGPLHF. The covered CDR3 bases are TGCGCCAGCAGCGGTCCCGGACCC.

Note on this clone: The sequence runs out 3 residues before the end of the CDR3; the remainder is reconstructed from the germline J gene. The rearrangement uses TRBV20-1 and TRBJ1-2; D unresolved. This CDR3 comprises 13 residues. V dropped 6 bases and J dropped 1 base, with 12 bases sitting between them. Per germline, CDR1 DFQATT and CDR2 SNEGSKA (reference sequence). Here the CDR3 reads CSAKGSDNYGYTF. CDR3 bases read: TGCAGTGCCAAGGGCAGTGATAACTATGGC.

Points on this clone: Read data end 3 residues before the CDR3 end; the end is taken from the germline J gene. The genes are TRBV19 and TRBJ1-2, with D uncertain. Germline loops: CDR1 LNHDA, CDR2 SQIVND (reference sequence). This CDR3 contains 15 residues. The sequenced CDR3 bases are TGTGCCAGTAGTTCTGGGCTAGCGGGAGTCTCCGAC. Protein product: CASSSGLAGVSD. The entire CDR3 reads CASSSGLAGVSDYTF.

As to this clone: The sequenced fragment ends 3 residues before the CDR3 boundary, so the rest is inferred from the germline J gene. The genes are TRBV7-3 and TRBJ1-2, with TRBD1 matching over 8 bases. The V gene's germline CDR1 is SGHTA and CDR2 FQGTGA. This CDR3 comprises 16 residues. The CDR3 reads CASSTRTGSSYNDYTF. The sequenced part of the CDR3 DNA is TGTGCCAGCAGCACCCGGACAGGGAGCTCCTACAATGAC.

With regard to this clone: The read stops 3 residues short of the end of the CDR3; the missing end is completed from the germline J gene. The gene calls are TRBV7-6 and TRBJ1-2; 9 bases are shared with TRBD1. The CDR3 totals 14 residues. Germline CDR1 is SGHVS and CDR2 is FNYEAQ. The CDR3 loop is CASSFQTGGEDYTF. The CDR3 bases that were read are TGTGCCAGCAGTTTCCAGACAGGGGGAGAAGAC. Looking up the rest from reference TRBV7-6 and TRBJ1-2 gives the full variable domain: GAGVSQSPRYKVTKRGQDVALRCDPISGHVSLYWYRQALGQGPEFLTYFNYEAQQDKSGLPNDRFSAERPEGSISTLTIQRTEQRDSAMYRCASSFQTGGEDYTFGSGTRLTVV.

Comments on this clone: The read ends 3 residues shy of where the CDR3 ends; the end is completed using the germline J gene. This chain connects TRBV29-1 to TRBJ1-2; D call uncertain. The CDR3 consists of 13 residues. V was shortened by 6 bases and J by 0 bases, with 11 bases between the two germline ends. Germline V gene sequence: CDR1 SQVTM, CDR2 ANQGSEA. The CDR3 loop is CSVKTPTNYGYTF. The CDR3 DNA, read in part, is TGCAGCGTGAAAACACCGACTAACTATGGC.

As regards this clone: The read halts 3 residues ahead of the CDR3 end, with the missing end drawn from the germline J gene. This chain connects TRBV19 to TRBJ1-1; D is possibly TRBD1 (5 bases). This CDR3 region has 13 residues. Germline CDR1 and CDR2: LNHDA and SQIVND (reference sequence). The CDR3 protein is CASAPGSGRGAFF. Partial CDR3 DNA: TGTGCCAGTGCCCCAGGCTCAGGGAGGGGA.

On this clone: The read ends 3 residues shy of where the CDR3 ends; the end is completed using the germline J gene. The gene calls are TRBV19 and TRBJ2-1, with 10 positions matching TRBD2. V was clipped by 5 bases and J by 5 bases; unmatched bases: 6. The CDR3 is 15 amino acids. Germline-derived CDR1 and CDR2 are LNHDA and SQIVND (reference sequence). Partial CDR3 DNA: TGTGCCAGTAGTCCCACTAGCGGGGCGAACAATGAG. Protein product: CASSPTSGANNE. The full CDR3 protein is CASSPTSGANNEQFF.

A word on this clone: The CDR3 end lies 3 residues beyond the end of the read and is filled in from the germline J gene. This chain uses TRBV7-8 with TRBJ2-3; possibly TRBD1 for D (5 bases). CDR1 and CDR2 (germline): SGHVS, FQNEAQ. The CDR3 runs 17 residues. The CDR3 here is CASSLYGRGSGNQPQYF. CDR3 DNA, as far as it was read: TGTGCCAGCAGCTTATACGGTAGGGGATCTGGCAATCAGCCG. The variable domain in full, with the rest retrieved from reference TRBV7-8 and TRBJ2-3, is GAGVSQSPRYKVAKRGQDVALRCDPISGHVSLFWYQQALGQGPEFLTYFQNEAQLDKSGLPSDRFFAERPEGSVSTLKIQRTQQEDSAVYLCASSLYGRGSGNQPQYFGPGTRLTVL.

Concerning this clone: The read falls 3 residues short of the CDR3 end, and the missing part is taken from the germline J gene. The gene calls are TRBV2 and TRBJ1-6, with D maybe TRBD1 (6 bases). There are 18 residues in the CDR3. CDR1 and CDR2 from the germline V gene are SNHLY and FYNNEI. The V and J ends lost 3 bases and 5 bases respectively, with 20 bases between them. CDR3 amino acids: CASSDREGVTADNSPLHF. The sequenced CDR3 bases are TGTGCCAGCAGTGATAGGGAGGGGGTGACAGCCGATAATTCACCC.

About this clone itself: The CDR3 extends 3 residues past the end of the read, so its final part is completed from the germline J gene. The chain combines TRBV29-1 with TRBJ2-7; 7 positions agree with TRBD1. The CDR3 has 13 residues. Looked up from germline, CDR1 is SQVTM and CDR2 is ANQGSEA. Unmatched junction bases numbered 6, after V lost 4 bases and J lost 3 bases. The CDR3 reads CSVVEQGDYEQYF. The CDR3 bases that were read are TGCAGCGTTGTGGAGCAGGGGGACTACGAG.

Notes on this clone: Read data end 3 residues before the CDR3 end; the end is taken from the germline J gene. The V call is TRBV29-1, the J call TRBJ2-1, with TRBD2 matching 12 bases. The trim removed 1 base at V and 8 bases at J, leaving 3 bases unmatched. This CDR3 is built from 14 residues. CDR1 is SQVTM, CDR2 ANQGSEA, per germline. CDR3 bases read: TGCAGCGTTGAAGGGACTAGCGGGATTTATGAG. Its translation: CSVEGTSGIYE. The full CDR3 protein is CSVEGTSGIYEQFF.

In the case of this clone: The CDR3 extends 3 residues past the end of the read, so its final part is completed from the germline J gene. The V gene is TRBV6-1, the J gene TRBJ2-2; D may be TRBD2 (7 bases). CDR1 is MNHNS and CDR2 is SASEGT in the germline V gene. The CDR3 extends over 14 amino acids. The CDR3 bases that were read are TGTGCCAGCAGTGATGAGGGGGGGAATGAAAAG. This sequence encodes CASSDEGGNEK. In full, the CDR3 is CASSDEGGNEKLFF.

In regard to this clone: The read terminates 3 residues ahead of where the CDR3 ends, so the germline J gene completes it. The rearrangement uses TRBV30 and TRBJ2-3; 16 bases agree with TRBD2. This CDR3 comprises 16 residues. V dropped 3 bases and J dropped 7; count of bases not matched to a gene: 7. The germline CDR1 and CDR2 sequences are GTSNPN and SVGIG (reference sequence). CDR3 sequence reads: CAWRVGTSGRANTQYF. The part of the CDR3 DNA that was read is TGTGCCTGGAGGGTCGGGACTAGCGGGAGGGCAAATACG. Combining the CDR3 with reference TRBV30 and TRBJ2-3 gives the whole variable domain SQTIHQWPATLVQPVGSPLSLECTVEGTSNPNLYWYRQAAGRGLQLLFYSVGIGQISSEVPQNLSASRPQDRQFILSSKKLLLSDSGFYLCAWRVGTSGRANTQYFGPGTRLTVL.